The TCR beta chain under discussion was sequenced for a study of blood T cell repertoires in COVID-19. The wider study: The United States, Italy and Spain provided the acute and convalescent COVID-19 samples. T cells, B-cell-depleted T cells, or PBMCs provided the cDNA or gDNA that served as material.

Authors' data handling: Amplification with reference gene primers provided the estimates of nucleated cell counts. The repertoire was sequenced with immunoSEQ multiplex PCR; TCRdb's copy has only in-frame clones and lacks some. That table is the source of V, J and clone size, and D and trimming were worked out from the DNA. This table holds 100,000 or so clones, more than 70% found once. This sequence originates from a man aged 60 to 69 with acute or convalescent COVID-19. What was sequenced was peripheral blood.

CDR3 amino acids: CASSEFGGGAYNEQFF. In nucleotides, the CDR3 is TGTGCCAGCAGTGAATTCGGCGGGGGGGCCTACAATGAGCAGTTCTTC. J is TRBJ2-1 and V is TRBV6-1, with 9 bases fitting TRBD2. J was trimmed by 2 bases and V by 2 bases; bases with no gene match: 4. The CDR3 spans 16 residues. Germline V CDR1 and CDR2: MNHNS, SASEGT.